Sequencing of this T cell receptor beta chain was carried out in a study of PD-L1 blockade in urothelial cancer. Study results and caveats: Improved survival was predicted by pretreatment blood TCR clonality below the median.

A note on this clone: Its target is not known.

Into every PCR, synthetic TCR analog templates were spiked. Assay: immunoSEQ multiplex PCR; the TCRdb copy retains only in-frame clones and omits some. The data hold around 38,000 clones, with 65% to 90% observed a single time. The time point is: peripheral blood 6 weeks after treatment start. Sample contribution per patient ranged from 1 to 8, covering pretreatment and on-treatment. Per the germline V gene, CDR1 is SGHRS and CDR2 is YFSETQ. CDR3 length: 14 amino acids. Between the trimmed V and J ends, which lost 4 bases and 7 bases, there was a span of 12 bases. The V call is TRBV5-1, the J call TRBJ1-6; D possibly corresponds to TRBD1 (6 bases). The receptor's source is a man aged 60 to 69 with urothelial cancer. Here the sequenced sample was PBMCs, taken around atezolizumab (anti-PD-L1) treatment. CDR3 amino acids: CASSRQEANSPLHF. The CDR3 DNA sequence: TGCGCCAGCAGCCGACAGGAAGCGAATTCACCCCTCCACTTT.